This T cell receptor (beta chain) is drawn from a study of post-analysis software for immune sequencing data. Study context: Courses of disease covered relapsing-remitting, secondary progressive and progressive-relapsing multiple sclerosis.

This clonotype has a count of ten or more. What it binds is not known. Notes on the study in general: Diversity measured as normalized Chao1 was significantly lower in multiple sclerosis patients than in controls. Analysis by F measure revealed that same-batch samples clustered strongly together. In patients, about five TRBV segments were more frequent than in controls, with TRBV5-6, TRBV5-1 and TRBV20-1 among them.

Prepared libraries of TCR beta cDNA carried unique molecular identifiers. T cells numbering about 0.95 to 10 million gave rise to roughly 0.5 million cDNA molecules. TCRdb reanalysed the PCR reads using MiXCR and keeps one entry per CDR3 protein. The table shows about 260,000 distinct CDR3 sequences, with 35% to 40% occurring only once. The trim removed 4 bases at V and 5 bases at J, leaving 5 bases unmatched. This CDR3 contains 15 residues. The germline V gene encodes CDR1 SQVTM and CDR2 ANQGSEA. The sequence came from a girl between 5 and 17 years old with multiple sclerosis. The material sequenced was blood. This chain connects TRBV29-1 to TRBJ2-1; TRBD2 aligns across 13 bases. The CDR3 bases are TGCAGCGTTGCCCCCGGACTAGCGGGAGACAATGAGCAGTTCTTC. As protein: CSVAPGLAGDNEQFF.